This T cell receptor (beta chain) was captured in a study of blood T cells in healthy people across ages. This clonotype showed up just a few times. Germline CDR1 and CDR2: SQVTM and ANQGSEA. Trimming removed 3 bases at V and 11 bases at J, with 16 bases between. This CDR3 spans 12 amino acids. A sample-barcoded 5' primer and a J-beta primer mix were used in a second PCR of roughly 7 to 12 cycles. MiXCR, applied by TCRdb to the 5' RACE reads, yields one record per CDR3 protein. The sample contains some 1.8 million distinct CDR3 sequences, about two fifths of which appear only once. The chain employs TRBV29-1 and TRBJ1-1; possibly TRBD1 for D (5 bases). This receptor was taken from a human donor in good health. The sequenced sample consisted of blood. CDR3 nucleotides: TGCAGCGTTGATTTTATTTCCGGGACGGCTTTCTTT. This sequence encodes CSVDFISGTAFF.